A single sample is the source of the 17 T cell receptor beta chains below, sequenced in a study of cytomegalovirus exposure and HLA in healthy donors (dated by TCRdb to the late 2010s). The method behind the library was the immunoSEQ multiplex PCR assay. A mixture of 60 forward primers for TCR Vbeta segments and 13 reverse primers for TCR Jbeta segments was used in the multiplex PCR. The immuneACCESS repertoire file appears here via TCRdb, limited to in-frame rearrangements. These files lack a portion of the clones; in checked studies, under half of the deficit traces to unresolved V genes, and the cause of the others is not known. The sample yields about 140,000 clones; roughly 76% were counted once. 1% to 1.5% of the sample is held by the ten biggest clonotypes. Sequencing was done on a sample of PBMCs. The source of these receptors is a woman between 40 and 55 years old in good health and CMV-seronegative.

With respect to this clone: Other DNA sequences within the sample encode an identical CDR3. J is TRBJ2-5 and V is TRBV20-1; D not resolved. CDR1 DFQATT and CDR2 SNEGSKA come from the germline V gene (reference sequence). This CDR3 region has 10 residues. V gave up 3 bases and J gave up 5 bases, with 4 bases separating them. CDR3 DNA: TGCAGTGCTAGGTCTGAGACCCAGTACTTC. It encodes CSARSETQYF.

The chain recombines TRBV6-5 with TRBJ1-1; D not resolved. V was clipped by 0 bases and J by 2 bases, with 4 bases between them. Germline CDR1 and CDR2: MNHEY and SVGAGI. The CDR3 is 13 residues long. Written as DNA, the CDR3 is TGTGCCAGCAGTTACTCAAGCAACACTGAAGCTTTCTTT. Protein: CASSYSSNTEAFF.

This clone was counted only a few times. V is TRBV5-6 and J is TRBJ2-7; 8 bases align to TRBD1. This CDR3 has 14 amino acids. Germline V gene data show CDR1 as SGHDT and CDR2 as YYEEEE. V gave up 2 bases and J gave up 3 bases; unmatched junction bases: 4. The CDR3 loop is CASSLLGQDYEQYF. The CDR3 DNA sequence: TGTGCCAGCAGCTTATTGGGACAGGACTACGAGCAGTACTTC.

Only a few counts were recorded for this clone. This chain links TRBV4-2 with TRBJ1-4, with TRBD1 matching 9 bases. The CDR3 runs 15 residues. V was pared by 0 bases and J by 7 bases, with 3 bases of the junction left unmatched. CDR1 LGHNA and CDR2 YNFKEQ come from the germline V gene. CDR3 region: CASSQDRDRVEKLFF. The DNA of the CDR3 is TGTGCCAGCAGCCAAGATCGGGACAGGGTTGAAAAACTGTTTTTT.

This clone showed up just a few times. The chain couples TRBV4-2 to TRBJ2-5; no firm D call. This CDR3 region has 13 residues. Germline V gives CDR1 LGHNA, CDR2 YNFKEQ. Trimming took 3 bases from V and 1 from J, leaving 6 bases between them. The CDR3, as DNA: TGTGCCAGCAGCCAGGCCAGCCAAGAGACCCAGTACTTC. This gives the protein CASSQASQETQYF.

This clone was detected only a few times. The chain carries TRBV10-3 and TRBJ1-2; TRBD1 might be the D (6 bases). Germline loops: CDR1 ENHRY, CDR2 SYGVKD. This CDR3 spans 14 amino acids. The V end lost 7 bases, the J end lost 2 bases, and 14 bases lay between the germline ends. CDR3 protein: CAINRQESNYGYTF. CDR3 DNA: TGTGCCATCAACCGACAGGAATCAAACTATGGCTACACCTTC.

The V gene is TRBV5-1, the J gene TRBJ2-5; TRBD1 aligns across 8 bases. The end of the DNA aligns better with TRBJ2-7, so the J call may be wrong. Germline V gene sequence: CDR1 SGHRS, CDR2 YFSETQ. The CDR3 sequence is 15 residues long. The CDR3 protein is CASSLDQGAYYEQYF. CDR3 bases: TGCGCCAGCAGCTTGGATCAGGGGGCGTATTACGAGCAGTACTTC.

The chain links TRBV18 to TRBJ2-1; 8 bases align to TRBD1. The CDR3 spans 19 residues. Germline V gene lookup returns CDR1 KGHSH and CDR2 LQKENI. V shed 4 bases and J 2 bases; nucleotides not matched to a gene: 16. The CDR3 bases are TGTGCCAGCTCACGTCTGGGCAGGGGGCCGCGGGAAACCTACAATGAGCAGTTCTTC. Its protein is CASSRLGRGPRETYNEQFF.

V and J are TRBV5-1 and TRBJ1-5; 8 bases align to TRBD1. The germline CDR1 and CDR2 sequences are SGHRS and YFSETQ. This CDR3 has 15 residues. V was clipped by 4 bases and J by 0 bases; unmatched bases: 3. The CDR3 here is CASSETGDSNQPQHF. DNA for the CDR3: TGCGCCAGCAGCGAGACAGGGGATAGCAATCAGCCCCAGCATTTT.

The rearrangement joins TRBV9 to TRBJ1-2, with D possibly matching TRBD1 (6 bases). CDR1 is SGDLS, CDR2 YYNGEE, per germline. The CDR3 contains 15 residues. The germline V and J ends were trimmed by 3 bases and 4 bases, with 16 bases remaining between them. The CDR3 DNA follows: TGTGCCAGCAGCGGTCAAGGTGGGGGCACCTATGGCTACACCTTC. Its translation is CASSGQGGGTYGYTF. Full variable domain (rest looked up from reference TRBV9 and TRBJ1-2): DSGVTQTPKHLITATGQRVTLRCSPRSGDLSVYWYQQSLDQGLQFLIQYYNGEERAKGNILERFSAQQFPDLHSELNLSSLELGDSALYFCASSGQGGGTYGYTFGSGTRLTVV.

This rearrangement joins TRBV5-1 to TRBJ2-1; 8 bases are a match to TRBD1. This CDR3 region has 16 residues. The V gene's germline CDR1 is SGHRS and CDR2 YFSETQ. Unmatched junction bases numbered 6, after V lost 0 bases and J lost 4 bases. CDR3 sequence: CASSLVQGGGYNEQFF. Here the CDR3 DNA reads TGCGCCAGCAGCTTGGTACAGGGGGGAGGTTACAATGAGCAGTTCTTC.

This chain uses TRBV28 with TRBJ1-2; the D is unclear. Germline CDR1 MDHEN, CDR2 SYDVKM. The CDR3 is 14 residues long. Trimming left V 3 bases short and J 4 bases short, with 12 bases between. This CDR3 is CASSLASRFYGYTF. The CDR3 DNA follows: TGTGCCAGCAGTTTGGCCTCTAGATTCTATGGCTACACCTTC.

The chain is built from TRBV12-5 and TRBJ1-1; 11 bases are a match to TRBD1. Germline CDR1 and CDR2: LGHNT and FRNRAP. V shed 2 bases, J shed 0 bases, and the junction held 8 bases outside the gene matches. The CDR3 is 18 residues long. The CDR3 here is CASGLRTGGEFMNTEAFF. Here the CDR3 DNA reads TGTGCTAGTGGTTTGCGGACAGGGGGCGAGTTTATGAACACTGAAGCTTTCTTT.

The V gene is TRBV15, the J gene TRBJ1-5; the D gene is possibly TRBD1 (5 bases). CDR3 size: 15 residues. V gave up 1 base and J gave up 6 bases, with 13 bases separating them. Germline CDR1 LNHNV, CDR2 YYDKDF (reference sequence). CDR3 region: CATSRGGQGSQPQHF. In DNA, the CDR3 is TGTGCCACCAGCAGAGGCGGACAAGGTAGTCAGCCCCAGCATTTT. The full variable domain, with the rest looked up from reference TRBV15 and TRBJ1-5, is DAMVIQNPRYQVTQFGKPVTLSCSQTLNHNVMYWYQQKSSQAPKLLFHYYDKDFNNEADTPDNFQSRRPNTSFCFLDIRSPGLGDTAMYLCATSRGGQGSQPQHFGDGTRLSIL.

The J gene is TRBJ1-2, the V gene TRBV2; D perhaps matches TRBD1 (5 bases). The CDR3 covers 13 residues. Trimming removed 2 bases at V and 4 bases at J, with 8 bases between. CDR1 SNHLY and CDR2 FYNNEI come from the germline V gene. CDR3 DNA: TGTGCCAGCAGTGAACTGGGGGGCTATGGCTACACCTTC. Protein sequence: CASSELGGYGYTF.

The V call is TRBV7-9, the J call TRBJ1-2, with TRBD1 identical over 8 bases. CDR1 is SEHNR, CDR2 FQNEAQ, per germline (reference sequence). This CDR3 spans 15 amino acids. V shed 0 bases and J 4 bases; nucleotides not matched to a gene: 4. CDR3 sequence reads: CASSLAVTGAYGYTF. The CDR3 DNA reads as TGTGCCAGCAGCTTAGCCGTGACAGGGGCCTATGGCTACACCTTC.

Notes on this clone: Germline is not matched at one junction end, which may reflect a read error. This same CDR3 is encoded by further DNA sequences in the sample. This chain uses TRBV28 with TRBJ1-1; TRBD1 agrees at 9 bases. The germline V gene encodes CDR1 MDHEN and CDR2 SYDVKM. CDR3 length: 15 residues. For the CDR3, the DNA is TGCGCCAGCAGTTTATCGCGGGACAGGGACACTGAAGCTTTCTTT. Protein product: CASSLSRDRDTEAFF. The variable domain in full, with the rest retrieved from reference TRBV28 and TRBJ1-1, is DVKVTQSSRYLVKRTGEKVFLECVQDMDHENMFWYRQDPGLGLRLIYFSYDVKMKEKGDIPEGYSVSREKKERFSLILESASTNQTSMYLCASSLSRDRDTEAFFGQGTRLTVV.